This TCR beta chain was obtained from a study of T cells in Graves' hyperthyroidism and ophthalmopathy. About the study: Initial diagnosis, before any treatment, was when peripheral blood was collected.

The CDR3 has 15 amino acids. Germline V gene sequence: CDR1 SGHTA, CDR2 FQGTGA. V was pared by 4 bases and J by 7 bases, with 14 bases between. Many counts were recorded for this clonotype. TCR beta CDR3 regions were amplified from RNA. TCR CDR3 underwent first-round RT-PCR with the HTBI primer set. TCRdb passed the multiplex PCR reads through MiXCR, listing each CDR3 protein once. The sample lists roughly 800,000 distinct CDR3 sequences, around 39% seen once, with 8% to 9% in the top ten. This TCR was recovered from a man aged 18 to 30 with Graves' hyperthyroidism. The chain has TRBV7-3 and TRBJ1-6; a weak D match, TRBD1 (6 bases). The specimen sequenced was blood. This chain's CDR3 is CASSSNAGENSPLHF. In DNA form, the CDR3 reads TGTGCCAGCAGCTCAAACGCAGGGGAGAATTCACCCCTCCACTTT.